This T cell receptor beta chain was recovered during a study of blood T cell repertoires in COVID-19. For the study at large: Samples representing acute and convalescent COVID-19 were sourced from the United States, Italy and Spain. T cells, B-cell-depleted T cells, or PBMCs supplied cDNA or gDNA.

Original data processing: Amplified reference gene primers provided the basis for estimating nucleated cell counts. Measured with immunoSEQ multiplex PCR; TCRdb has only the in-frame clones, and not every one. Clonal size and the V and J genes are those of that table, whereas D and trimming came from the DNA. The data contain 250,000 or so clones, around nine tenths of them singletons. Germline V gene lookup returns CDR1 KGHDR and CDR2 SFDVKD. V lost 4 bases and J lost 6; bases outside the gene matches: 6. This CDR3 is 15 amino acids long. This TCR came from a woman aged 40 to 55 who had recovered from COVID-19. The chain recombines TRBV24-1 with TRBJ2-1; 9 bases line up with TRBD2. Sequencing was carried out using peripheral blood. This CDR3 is CATSDASGVRNEQFF. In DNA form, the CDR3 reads TGTGCCACCAGTGACGCTAGCGGGGTTCGCAATGAGCAGTTCTTC.